This entry describes one T cell receptor (beta chain). Antigen specificity is unknown. 60 Vbeta and 13 Jbeta primers were used in PCR. Assay: immunoSEQ multiplex PCR; the TCRdb copy retains only in-frame clones and omits some. The sample includes roughly 150,000 clones, around 80% of them seen just once. This CDR3 spans 15 amino acids. V lost 2 bases, J lost 4 bases, and 5 bases stayed unmatched. Per germline, CDR1 MDHEN and CDR2 SYDVKM. This sample was included in a study of cytomegalovirus exposure and HLA in healthy donors. Overall study context: Out of 180 million or so T cells, an earlier analysis found about 100 million unique TCR beta sequences in total. Within the Caucasian-associated ancestry cluster were roughly 79% of the roughly 430 genotyped donors. Study observations and caveats: Specificity for CMV antigens was confirmed in vitro for a few of the CMV-associated chains.

Sequencing was done on a sample of PBMCs. The TCR originated in a male donor in good health and CMV-seronegative. The genes are TRBV28 and TRBJ1-1; 9 positions agree with TRBD1. For the CDR3, the DNA is TGTGCCAGCAGTTTACCCACAGGGGGCGTCACTGAAGCTTTCTTT. Amino acids: CASSLPTGGVTEAFF.